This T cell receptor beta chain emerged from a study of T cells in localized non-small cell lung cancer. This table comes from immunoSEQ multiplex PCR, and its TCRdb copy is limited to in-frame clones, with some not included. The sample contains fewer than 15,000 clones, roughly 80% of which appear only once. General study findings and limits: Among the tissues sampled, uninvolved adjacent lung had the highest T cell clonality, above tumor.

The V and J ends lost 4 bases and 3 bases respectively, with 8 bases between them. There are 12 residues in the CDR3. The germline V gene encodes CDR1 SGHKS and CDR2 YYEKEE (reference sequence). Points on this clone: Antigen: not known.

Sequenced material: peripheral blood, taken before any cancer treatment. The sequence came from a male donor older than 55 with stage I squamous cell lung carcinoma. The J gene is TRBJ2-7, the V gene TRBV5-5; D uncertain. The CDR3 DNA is TGTGCCAGCAGCCAGCACCTCTACGAGCAGTACTTC. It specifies CASSQHLYEQYF.